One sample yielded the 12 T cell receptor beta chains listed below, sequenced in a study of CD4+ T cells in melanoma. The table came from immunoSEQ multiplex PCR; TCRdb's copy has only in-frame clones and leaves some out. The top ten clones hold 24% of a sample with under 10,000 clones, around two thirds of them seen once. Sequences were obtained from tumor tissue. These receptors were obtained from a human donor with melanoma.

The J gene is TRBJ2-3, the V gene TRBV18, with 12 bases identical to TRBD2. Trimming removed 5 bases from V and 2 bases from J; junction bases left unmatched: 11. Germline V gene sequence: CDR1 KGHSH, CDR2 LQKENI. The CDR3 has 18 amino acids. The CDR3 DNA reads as TGTGCCAGCTCATTCCGCGGGACTAGCGGGCGATACACAGATACGCAGTATTTT. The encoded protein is CASSFRGTSGRYTDTQYF.

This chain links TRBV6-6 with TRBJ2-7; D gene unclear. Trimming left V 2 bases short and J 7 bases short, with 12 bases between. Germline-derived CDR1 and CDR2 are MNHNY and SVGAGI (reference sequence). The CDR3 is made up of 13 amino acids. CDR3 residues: CASSYANTREQYF. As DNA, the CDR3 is TGTGCCAGCAGTTACGCGAACACCCGAGAGCAGTACTTC.

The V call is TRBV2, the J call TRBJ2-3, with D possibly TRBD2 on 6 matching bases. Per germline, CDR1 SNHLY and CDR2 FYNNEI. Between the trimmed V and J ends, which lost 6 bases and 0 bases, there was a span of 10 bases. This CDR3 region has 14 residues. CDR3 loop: CASRVAASTDTQYF. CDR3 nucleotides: TGTGCCAGCAGAGTAGCGGCTAGCACAGATACGCAGTATTTT.

This CDR3 is CASSLSRQGRGERTEAFF. Written as DNA, the CDR3 is TGTGCCAGCTCACTTAGTCGACAGGGTAGAGGGGAACGCACTGAAGCTTTCTTT. V is TRBV18 and J is TRBJ1-1; TRBD1 agrees at 7 bases. J gave up 4 bases and V 4 bases, and 18 bases lay outside the gene matches. CDR1 and CDR2 from the germline V gene are KGHSH and LQKENI. This CDR3 contains 18 residues.

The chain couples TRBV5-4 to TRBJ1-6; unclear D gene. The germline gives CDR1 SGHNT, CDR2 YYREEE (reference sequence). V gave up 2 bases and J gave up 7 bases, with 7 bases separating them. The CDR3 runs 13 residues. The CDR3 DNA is TGTGCCAGCAGCTTAGGCCCCAATTCACCCCTCCACTTT. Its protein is CASSLGPNSPLHF.

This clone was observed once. Here the CDR3 DNA reads TGTGCCACCCAACTTGGAGCAAACACTGAAGCTTTCTTT. It is translated as CATQLGANTEAFF. The genes are TRBV19 and TRBJ1-1; no clear D. V lost 10 bases and J 2 bases, leaving 14 bases between the germline ends. Germline CDR1 LNHDA, CDR2 SQIVND (reference sequence). The CDR3 contains 13 residues. The full variable domain, with the rest looked up from reference TRBV19 and TRBJ1-1, is DGGITQSPKYLFRKEGQNVTLSCEQNLNHDAMYWYRQDPGQGLRLIYYSQIVNDFQKGDIAEGYSVSREKKESFPLTVTSAQKNPTAFYLCATQLGANTEAFFGQGTRLTVV.

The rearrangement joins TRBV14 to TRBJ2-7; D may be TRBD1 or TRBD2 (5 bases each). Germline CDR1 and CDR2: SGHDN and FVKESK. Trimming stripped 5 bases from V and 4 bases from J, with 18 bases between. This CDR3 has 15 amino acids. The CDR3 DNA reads TGTGCCAGCAGCTTAGGTGTTGGGACGGGTTACGAGCAGTACTTC. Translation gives CASSLGVGTGYEQYF.

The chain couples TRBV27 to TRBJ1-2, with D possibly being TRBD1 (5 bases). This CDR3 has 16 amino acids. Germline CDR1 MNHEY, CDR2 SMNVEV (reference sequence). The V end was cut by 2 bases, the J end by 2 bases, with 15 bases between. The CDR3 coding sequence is TGTGCCAGCAGTTTACTCCCCCCGACAGTGAACTATGGCTACACCTTC. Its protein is CASSLLPPTVNYGYTF.

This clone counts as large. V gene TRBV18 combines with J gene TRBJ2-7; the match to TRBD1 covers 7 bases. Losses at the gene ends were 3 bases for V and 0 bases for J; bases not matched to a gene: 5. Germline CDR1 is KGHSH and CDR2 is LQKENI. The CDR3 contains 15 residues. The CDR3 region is CASSPDRDTSYEQYF. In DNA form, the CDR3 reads TGTGCCAGCTCACCCGACAGGGATACCTCCTACGAGCAGTACTTC.

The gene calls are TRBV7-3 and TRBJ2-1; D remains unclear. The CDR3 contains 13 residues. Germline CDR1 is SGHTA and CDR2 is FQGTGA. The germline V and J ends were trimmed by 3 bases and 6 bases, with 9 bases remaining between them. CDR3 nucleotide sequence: TGTGCCAGCAGCTTCCCGCCGCTCAATGAGCAGTTCTTC. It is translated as CASSFPPLNEQFF.

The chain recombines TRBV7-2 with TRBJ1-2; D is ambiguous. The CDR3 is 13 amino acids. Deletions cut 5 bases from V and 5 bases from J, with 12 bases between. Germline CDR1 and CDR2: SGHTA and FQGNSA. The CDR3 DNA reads TGTGCCAGCAGCCCAAACCCGGGATATGGCTACACCTTC. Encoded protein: CASSPNPGYGYTF.

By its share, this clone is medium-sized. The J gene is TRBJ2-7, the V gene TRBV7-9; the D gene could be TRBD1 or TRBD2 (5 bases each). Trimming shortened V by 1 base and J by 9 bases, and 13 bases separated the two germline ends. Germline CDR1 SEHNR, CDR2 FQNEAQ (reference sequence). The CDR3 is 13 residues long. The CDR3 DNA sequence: TGTGCCAGCAGCTTAGGTGGGGGAAACGGGCAGTACTTC. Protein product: CASSLGGGNGQYF.